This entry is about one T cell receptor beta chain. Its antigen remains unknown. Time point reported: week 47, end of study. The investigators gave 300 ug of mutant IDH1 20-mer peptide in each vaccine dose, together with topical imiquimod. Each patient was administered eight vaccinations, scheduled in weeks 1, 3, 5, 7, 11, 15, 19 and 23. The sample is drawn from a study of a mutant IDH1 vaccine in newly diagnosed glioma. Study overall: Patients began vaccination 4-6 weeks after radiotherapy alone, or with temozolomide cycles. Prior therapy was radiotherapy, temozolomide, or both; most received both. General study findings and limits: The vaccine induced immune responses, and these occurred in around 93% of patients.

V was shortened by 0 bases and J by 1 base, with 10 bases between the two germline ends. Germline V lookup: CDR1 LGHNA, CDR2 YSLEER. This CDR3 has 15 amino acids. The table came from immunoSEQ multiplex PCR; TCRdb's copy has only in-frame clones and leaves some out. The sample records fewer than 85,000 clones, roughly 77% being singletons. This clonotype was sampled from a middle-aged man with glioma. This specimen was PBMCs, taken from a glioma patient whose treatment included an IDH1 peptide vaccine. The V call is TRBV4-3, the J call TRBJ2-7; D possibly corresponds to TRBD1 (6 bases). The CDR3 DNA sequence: TGCGCCAGCAGCCAAGAAGAAGGACAGTCCTACGAGCAGTACTTC. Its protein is CASSQEEGQSYEQYF.